The following is a T cell receptor (beta chain) sequence with its context. The data are from a study of blood T cells in healthy people across ages. No fewer than 7 million PBMCs went into each sample. Per individual sample, total RNA of at least 6 micrograms was extracted. V lost 3 bases, J lost 2 bases, and 16 bases stayed unmatched. The CDR3 is 19 residues long. Germline V gives CDR1 LNHDA, CDR2 SQIVND (reference sequence). The use of a sample-barcoded 5' primer and a J-beta primer mix characterized a second PCR of roughly 6 to 11 cycles. TCRdb processed the 5' RACE reads anew with MiXCR; each CDR3 protein has one entry. The sample consists of about 570,000 distinct CDR3 sequences, 27% of them appearing once.

The V and J genes are TRBV19 and TRBJ2-5, with TRBD2 identical over 9 bases. The receptor was derived from a woman aged 70 to 79 in good health. What was sequenced was blood. The CDR3 DNA is TGTGCCAGTAGTATCCCCAACTATTGGGCGGGGGGGTCACAAGAGACCCAGTACTTC. It codes for CASSIPNYWAGGSQETQYF.